This is a list of T cell receptor beta chains from one sample in a study of cytomegalovirus exposure and HLA in healthy donors. Repertoires were generated with immunoSEQ multiplex PCR, while TCRdb's copy carries only in-frame clones and drops some. The sample contains around 130,000 clones, about 75% of which appear only once. The material sequenced was PBMCs. The receptors were gathered from a woman in her twenties or thirties in good health and CMV-seronegative. CDR3s include the opening cysteine and the closing phenylalanine or tryptophan. The order of the fields is V gene, clone size, J gene, D gene, CDR3 protein, CDR3 DNA. A D gene is named only where the DNA matches it firmly. Where a row states a size, it is once, few, many or the class of an expanded clone; other rows omit it.

TRBV6-5	NA	TRBJ1-2	NA	CASSDIYRGYTF	TGTGCCAGCAGTGACATTTACAGAGGCTACACCTTC
TRBV11-2	NA	TRBJ2-7	TRBD1	CASSPTGGKGQYF	TGTGCCAGCAGCCCCACAGGGGGCAAGGGGCAGTACTTC
TRBV7-2	NA	TRBJ1-5	NA	CASSLGGGLNQPQHF	TGTGCCAGCAGCTTAGGCGGGGGCCTCAATCAGCCCCAGCATTTT
TRBV7-8	once	TRBJ2-4	NA	CASSPAAFLAKNIQYF	TGTGCCAGCAGCCCAGCGGCCTTCTTAGCCAAAAACATTCAGTACTTC
TRBV4-2	NA	TRBJ2-5	NA	CASSQGLGVETQYF	TGTGCCAGCAGCCAAGGTCTAGGGGTGGAGACCCAGTACTTC
TRBV6-6	NA	TRBJ2-7	TRBD2	CASSGTSGSYEQYF	TGTGCCAGCAGTGGGACTAGCGGCTCCTACGAGCAGTACTTC
TRBV6-5	NA	TRBJ2-3	TRBD2	CASTQERGGVDTQYF	TGTGCCAGCACCCAAGAGCGGGGGGGCGTGGATACGCAGTATTTT
TRBV7-7	NA	TRBJ2-1	TRBD1	CASSLARWRTGGDEQFF	TGTGCTAGCAGCTTAGCCCGGTGGCGGACAGGGGGCGATGAGCAGTTCTTC
TRBV1	NA	TRBJ2-7	NA	CTSRGGEQYF	TGCACCAGCCGGGGGGGGGAGCAGTACTTC
TRBV16	NA	TRBJ1-1	NA	CASSQSEGDSAFF	TGTGCCAGCAGCCAATCTGAAGGGGACTCAGCTTTCTTT
TRBV5-1	NA	TRBJ1-1	NA	CASLPRARQRNTEAFF	TGCGCCAGCCTTCCCCGAGCTAGACAGAGGAACACTGAAGCTTTCTTT
TRBV4-2	NA	TRBJ2-7	TRBD1	CASSQDYAGQGAHEQYF	TGTGCCAGCAGCCAAGATTACGCCGGACAGGGGGCGCATGAGCAGTACTTC
TRBV5-1	NA	TRBJ1-1	NA	CASSPAGYGRSEAFF	TGCGCCAGCAGCCCCGCCGGGTATGGAAGATCTGAAGCTTTCTTT
TRBV4-1	NA	TRBJ2-4	TRBD2	CASSQGERGGFKNIQYF	TGCGCCAGCAGCCAAGGGGAGCGGGGCGGGTTCAAAAACATTCAGTACTTC
TRBV19	NA	TRBJ1-1	NA	CASSMLGQEKAFF	TGTGCCAGTAGTATGCTGGGGCAGGAGAAAGCTTTCTTT
TRBV29-1	NA	TRBJ2-3	TRBD2	CSGGGEVDTQYF	TGCAGCGGTGGGGGGGAGGTTGATACGCAGTATTTT
TRBV5-1	few	TRBJ2-5	TRBD1	CASSGDRQETQYF	TGCGCCAGCAGCGGGGACAGGCAAGAGACCCAGTACTTC
TRBV9	NA	TRBJ2-3	NA	CASSVGQGLSTDTQYF	TGTGCCAGCAGCGTAGGGCAGGGGTTAAGCACAGATACGCAGTATTTT
TRBV5-1	NA	TRBJ1-1	TRBD1	CASSLVLLTGGNTEAFF	TGCGCCAGCAGCTTGGTCCTCCTAACAGGGGGTAACACTGAAGCTTTCTTT
TRBV18	NA	TRBJ2-1	TRBD2	CASSQSSGGFHEQFF	TGTGCCAGCTCACAGTCTAGCGGGGGTTTCCATGAGCAGTTCTTC
TRBV28	once	TRBJ2-3	TRBD2	CASRPGGTSGGTDTQYF	TGTGCCAGCAGGCCAGGTGGAACTAGCGGGGGCACAGATACGCAGTATTTT
TRBV4-1	few	TRBJ1-2	TRBD1	CASSQDYNRGDGYTF	TGCGCCAGCAGCCAAGATTATAACAGGGGGGATGGCTACACCTTC
TRBV5-4	NA	TRBJ2-1	TRBD2	CASSLRGGDEQFF	TGTGCCAGCAGCCTACGGGGGGGGGATGAGCAGTTCTTC
TRBV20-1	NA	TRBJ1-2	TRBD1	CSAQTGNGYTF	TGCAGTGCCCAGACAGGGAATGGCTACACCTTC
TRBV19	NA	TRBJ2-7	NA	CASSIGGAPAEQYF	TGTGCCAGTAGTATAGGCGGGGCCCCCGCCGAGCAGTACTTC
TRBV6-1	NA	TRBJ2-2	NA	CASSELQGDTGELFF	TGTGCCAGCAGTGAACTCCAGGGCGACACCGGGGAGCTGTTTTTT
TRBV13	NA	TRBJ2-3	NA	CASSLWAPADTQYF	TGTGCCAGCAGCTTATGGGCCCCCGCAGATACGCAGTATTTT
TRBV9	few	TRBJ2-1	NA	CASSVQGRNYEQFF	TGTGCCAGCAGCGTCCAGGGGAGAAACTATGAGCAGTTCTTC
TRBV10-2	NA	TRBJ2-7	TRBD1	CASVKGALREQYF	TGCGCCAGCGTTAAGGGGGCTCTCCGCGAGCAGTACTTC
TRBV9	NA	TRBJ2-3	NA	CASSVGAATDTQYF	TGTGCCAGCAGCGTAGGGGCAGCTACAGATACGCAGTATTTT
TRBV25-1	NA	TRBJ1-6	NA	CASSENRPYNSPLHF	TGTGCCAGCAGTGAGAACAGACCCTATAATTCACCCCTCCACTTT
TRBV28	NA	TRBJ1-6	NA	CASSSPGLFSIPYNSPLHF	TGTGCCAGCAGTTCCCCAGGACTGTTTTCGATACCCTATAATTCACCCCTCCACTTT
TRBV10-3	NA	TRBJ2-7	NA	CAISVLAGTSYEQYF	TGTGCCATCAGTGTACTGGCGGGTACGTCCTACGAGCAGTACTTC
TRBV6-1	NA	TRBJ1-5	NA	CASNERVGGQPQHF	TGTGCCAGCAACGAACGGGTGGGAGGGCAGCCCCAGCATTTT
TRBV7-2	NA	TRBJ1-6	TRBD1	CASSLDRGNSPLHF	TGTGCCAGCAGCCTGGACAGGGGTAATTCACCCCTCCACTTT
TRBV6-6	NA	TRBJ2-3	TRBD1	CASSRNRGRGADTQYF	TGTGCCAGCAGCCGGAACAGGGGGCGCGGAGCAGATACGCAGTATTTT
TRBV5-1	NA	TRBJ1-4	NA	CASSETGSNEKLFF	TGCGCCAGCAGCGAAACCGGGAGTAATGAAAAACTGTTTTTT
TRBV27	NA	TRBJ2-5	TRBD2	CASSSGTSGWEQYF	TGTGCCAGCAGTTCCGGGACTAGCGGATGGGAGCAGTACTTC